This TCR beta chain was sequenced during a study of cytomegalovirus exposure and HLA in healthy donors. Germline V gene lookup returns CDR1 SEHNR and CDR2 FQNEAQ (reference sequence). V was cut by 5 bases and J by 0 bases, with 14 bases left in between. This CDR3 is built from 15 residues. Primers for the PCR totalled 60 Vbeta and 13 Jbeta. The protocol was immunoSEQ multiplex PCR, while the TCRdb copy is restricted to in-frame clones and leaves out a portion. Among 110,000 to 150,000 clones, about three quarters were seen once, and the ten largest hold less than 5%. This clonotype was obtained from a male donor in good health and CMV-seronegative. The source material was PBMCs. The chain joins TRBV7-9 to TRBJ2-7, with D tentatively TRBD1 (5 bases). CDR3 sequence reads: CASSKQQAPSYEQYF. The CDR3, as DNA: TGTGCCAGCAGCAAACAACAGGCCCCCTCCTACGAGCAGTACTTC. Full variable domain (missing parts from reference TRBV7-9 and TRBJ2-7): DTGVSQNPRHKITKRGQNVTFRCDPISEHNRLYWYRQTLGQGPEFLTYFQNEAQLEKSRLLSDRFSAERPKGSFSTLEIQRTEQGDSAMYLCASSKQQAPSYEQYFGPGTRLTVT.